What follows are 23 T cell receptor beta chains derived from one specimen sequenced in a study of T cell responses to AZD1222 COVID-19 vaccine. Assay: immunoSEQ multiplex PCR; the TCRdb copy retains only in-frame clones and omits some. This table has 200,000 or so clones, roughly 92% appearing once. The sequences come from peripheral blood, collected 28 days after the second AZD1222 dose. The receptor source for this set is an adult who received the AZD1222 COVID-19 vaccine.

This clone is a singleton in its sample. The chain has TRBV4-2 and TRBJ2-7; 9 bases line up with TRBD2. V lost 2 bases to trimming and J lost 0 bases; unmatched junction nucleotides: 2. The germline V gene encodes CDR1 LGHNA and CDR2 YNFKEQ. CDR3 length: 15 residues. The DNA for the CDR3 is TGTGCCAGCAGCCAAAAGCGGGGGGCCTCCTACGAGCAGTACTTC. It is translated as CASSQKRGASYEQYF.

J is TRBJ2-1 and V is TRBV7-2; 9 nucleotides agree with TRBD2. The CDR3 loop spans 18 amino acids. Germline assignment: CDR1 SGHTA and CDR2 FQGNSA. With 1 base clipped from V and 6 bases from J, the junction kept 13 bases outside the gene matches. CDR3 loop: CASSLERLAAGGTNEQFF. The DNA of the CDR3 is TGTGCCAGCAGCTTAGAGAGGCTGGCAGCGGGGGGTACCAATGAGCAGTTCTTC.

The chain links TRBV7-3 to TRBJ1-2, with TRBD1 as a possible D gene (5 bases). There are 13 residues in the CDR3. Trimming removed 8 bases at V and 8 bases at J, with 18 bases between. Germline CDR1 is SGHTA and CDR2 is FQGTGA. This CDR3 reads CASRELGGTGYTF. DNA for the CDR3: TGTGCCAGCCGTGAGCTAGGAGGGACCGGCTACACCTTC.

The chain recombines TRBV5-1 with TRBJ1-3, with unresolved D. The CDR3 loop spans 18 amino acids. Trimming took off 4 bases at V and 0 bases at J, with 20 bases between the two ends. CDR1 is SGHRS, CDR2 YFSETQ, per germline. CDR3 residues: CASSPSEVPTSSGNTIYF. DNA for the CDR3: TGCGCCAGCAGCCCGAGCGAGGTTCCCACTAGCTCTGGAAACACCATATATTTT.

V usage is TRBV10-1 and J usage is TRBJ1-1; D is undetermined. Per the germline V gene, CDR1 is WNHNN and CDR2 is SYGVQD (reference sequence). The CDR3 runs 17 residues. V lost 1 base to trimming and J lost 0 bases, with 15 bases between them. As DNA, the CDR3 is TGCGCCAGCAGTGAGTATGACCGCAGCCCCCTGAACACTGAAGCTTTCTTT. This codes for CASSEYDRSPLNTEAFF.

The chain uses TRBV6-5 and TRBJ2-2, with D perhaps matching TRBD1 (5 bases). Germline V lookup: CDR1 MNHEY, CDR2 SVGAGI. The V end lost 6 bases, the J end lost 6 bases, and 20 bases lay between the germline ends. The CDR3 runs to 16 residues. As DNA, the CDR3 is TGTGCCAGCAGATACAAGCCAGGGTATCAGGCCGGGGAGCTGTTTTTT. Translated: CASRYKPGYQAGELFF.

This clone is a singleton in its sample. Different DNA sequences within this sample yield the same CDR3. The chain recombines TRBV13 with TRBJ1-6; the D gene is possibly TRBD1 (6 bases). Trimming shortened V by 5 bases and J by 7 bases, and 30 bases separated the two germline ends. This CDR3 region has 20 residues. Per germline, CDR1 PRHDT and CDR2 FYEKMQ (reference sequence). CDR3 DNA sequence: TGTGCCAGCAGCCCTACTATGGCCCCGGGACACTCTTTCTACAATTCACCCCTCCACTTT. As protein: CASSPTMAPGHSFYNSPLHF.

This chain connects TRBV24-1 to TRBJ1-5; D unresolved. The V end was cut by 5 bases, the J end by 6 bases, with 10 bases between. CDR1 and CDR2 (germline): KGHDR, SFDVKD. The length of the CDR3 is 13 residues. The CDR3, as DNA: TGTGCCACCAGTGCTGGAGCGGGTCAGCCCCAGCATTTT. Amino acid sequence: CATSAGAGQPQHF.

This chain uses TRBV4-3 with TRBJ2-1, with a possible D match to TRBD1 (5 bases). The germline V gene has CDR1 LGHNA and CDR2 YSLEER. V lost 2 bases, J lost 2 bases, and 10 bases lay in between. The CDR3 consists of 15 residues. CDR3 sequence: CASSQSMGPYNEQFF. The CDR3 DNA is TGCGCCAGCAGCCAATCAATGGGGCCCTACAATGAGCAGTTCTTC.

CDR3 coding DNA: TGTGCCAGTAGTAGCCGATCCCCTCACAGGGGGTCCTTCTACGAGCAGTACTTC. Translation: CASSSRSPHRGSFYEQYF. This chain connects TRBV19 to TRBJ2-7; TRBD1 aligns across 8 bases. Germline lookup yields CDR1 LNHDA and CDR2 SQIVND (reference sequence). V was clipped by 4 bases and J by 3 bases; unmatched bases: 17. CDR3 size: 18 residues.

The genes are TRBV3-1 (or the pseudogene TRBV3-2) and TRBJ2-7; weak D call: TRBD2 (6 bases). CDR1 and CDR2 from the germline V gene are LGHDT and YNNKEL (reference sequence). Trimming shortened V by 3 bases and J by 7 bases, and 10 bases separated the two germline ends. This CDR3 comprises 12 residues. The CDR3 sequence: CASSQGLREQYF. The CDR3 coding sequence is TGTGCCAGCAGCCAGGGACTTAGGGAGCAGTACTTC.

This clone was counted ten times or more. The CDR3 here is CAWSPTRETQYF. The CDR3 region has the DNA TGTGCCTGGAGTCCTACACGGGAGACCCAGTACTTC. The rearrangement links TRBV30 to TRBJ2-5; D gene unclear. Per the germline V gene, CDR1 is GTSNPN and CDR2 is SVGIG (reference sequence). This CDR3 contains 12 residues. Trimming stripped 2 bases from V and 5 bases from J, with 9 bases between.

The chain couples TRBV5-5 to TRBJ2-7; 9 bases map to TRBD1. The CDR3 runs to 14 residues. V shed 0 bases and J 3 bases; nucleotides not matched to a gene: 1. Germline loops: CDR1 SGHKS, CDR2 YYEKEE (reference sequence). The CDR3 here is CASSLGGQGYEQYF. CDR3 in DNA: TGTGCCAGCAGCTTGGGGGGACAGGGCTACGAGCAGTACTTC.

V gene TRBV30 combines with J gene TRBJ1-2; weak D call: TRBD1 (5 bases). The V and J ends lost 5 bases and 7 bases respectively, with 20 bases between them. CDR3 size: 14 residues. Germline assignment: CDR1 GTSNPN and CDR2 SVGIG (reference sequence). The CDR3 is CAWAKQASSRGYTF. CDR3 bases: TGTGCCTGGGCTAAACAGGCTTCATCTCGTGGCTACACCTTC. Full variable domain (rest looked up from reference TRBV30 and TRBJ1-2): SQTIHQWPATLVQPVGSPLSLECTVEGTSNPNLYWYRQAAGRGLQLLFYSVGIGQISSEVPQNLSASRPQDRQFILSSKKLLLSDSGFYLCAWAKQASSRGYTFGSGTRLTVV.

J is TRBJ2-7 and V is TRBV19; D possibly corresponds to TRBD2 (5 bases). Germline CDR1 reads LNHDA; CDR2 reads SQIVND (reference sequence). The CDR3 runs to 15 residues. V was shortened by 5 bases and J by 6 bases, with 20 bases between the two germline ends. CDR3 protein: CASSPLRTRGSEQYF. Here the CDR3 DNA reads TGTGCCAGTAGTCCCCTCCGAACTCGGGGATCCGAGCAGTACTTC.

The CDR3 protein is CASRDNLREQYF. CDR3 coding DNA: TGTGCCAGCCGGGACAACCTCCGCGAGCAGTACTTC. This chain joins TRBV3-1 (or the pseudogene TRBV3-2) and TRBJ2-7; possible D gene TRBD1, 6 bases. V shed 8 bases and J shed 6 bases, with 14 bases lying between them. CDR3 length: 12 residues. Germline V gives CDR1 LGHDT, CDR2 YNNKEL (reference sequence).

This clone has more than one count but fewer than ten. V gene TRBV30 combines with J gene TRBJ2-7; D is perhaps TRBD1 (6 bases). Trimming cost V 3 bases and J 0 bases, with 15 bases left between them. Germline loops: CDR1 GTSNPN, CDR2 SVGIG (reference sequence). The CDR3 is 15 amino acids. The CDR3 DNA sequence: TGTGCCTGGAGGAAACCAGGGACACTCTCCTACGAGCAGTACTTC. Translated, it gives CAWRKPGTLSYEQYF.

This clone appeared once. The chain joins TRBV27 to TRBJ1-1; TRBD1 aligns across 10 bases. Losses at the gene ends were 4 bases for V and 6 bases for J; bases not matched to a gene: 5. The CDR3 totals 14 residues. The germline V gene encodes CDR1 MNHEY and CDR2 SMNVEV (reference sequence). The CDR3 DNA sequence: TGTGCCAGCAGTTGGGACAGGGGTTACGCTGAAGCTTTCTTT. Protein: CASSWDRGYAEAFF.

V gene TRBV7-6 combines with J gene TRBJ1-6; 10 bases align to TRBD1. With V trimmed by 1 base and J by 9 bases, 6 bases remained unmatched. The CDR3 is 16 residues long. The germline CDR1 and CDR2 sequences are SGHVS and FNYEAQ. Written as DNA, the CDR3 is TGTGCCAGCAGCTTAGAGGGACAGGGGCTGGGTTCACCCCTCCACTTT. Protein: CASSLEGQGLGSPLHF.

This rearrangement joins TRBV29-1 to TRBJ2-7; D call uncertain. The CDR3 consists of 13 residues. The V and J ends lost 8 bases and 4 bases respectively, with 18 bases between them. Germline CDR1 and CDR2: SQVTM and ANQGSEA. CDR3 nucleotide sequence: TGCAGCACTAACGGGCCAGGTCCTTACGAGCAGTACTTC. Translated, it gives CSTNGPGPYEQYF.

The rearrangement links TRBV7-9 to TRBJ1-5, with D uncertain. The CDR3 is made up of 14 amino acids. V lost 5 bases to trimming and J lost 1 base, with 9 bases between them. CDR1 and CDR2 from the germline V gene are SEHNR and FQNEAQ (reference sequence). CDR3 sequence (DNA): TGTGCCAGCAGCCCGAGTTTGAGCAATCAGCCCCAGCATTTT. Protein: CASSPSLSNQPQHF. Complete variable domain (other parts from reference TRBV7-9 and TRBJ1-5): DTGVSQNPRHKITKRGQNVTFRCDPISEHNRLYWYRQTLGQGPEFLTYFQNEAQLEKSRLLSDRFSAERPKGSFSTLEIQRTEQGDSAMYLCASSPSLSNQPQHFGDGTRLSIL.

With regard to this clone: Other DNA sequences in the sample encode the same CDR3. V gene TRBV7-2 combines with J gene TRBJ1-2; D gene unclear. In germline, CDR1 is SGHTA, CDR2 FQGNSA. Trimming stripped 3 bases from V and 0 bases from J, with 11 bases between. The length of the CDR3 is 15 residues. The CDR3 sequence is CASSFKGDTNYGYTF. Written as DNA, the CDR3 is TGTGCCAGCAGCTTCAAGGGAGATACTAACTATGGCTACACCTTC.

This clone occurred a few times. The genes are TRBV12-5 and TRBJ2-7, with D unclear. The CDR3 sequence is 12 residues long. In germline, CDR1 is LGHNT, CDR2 FRNRAP. Trimming removed 0 bases from V and 2 bases from J, with 2 bases in between. The CDR3 loop reads CASGLVTYEQYF. The CDR3 bases are TGTGCTAGTGGTTTGGTTACCTACGAGCAGTACTTC.